These 24 T cell receptor beta chains came from one sample sequenced in a study of beta chain features in type 1 diabetes. Reverse transcription of all isolated RNA meant that expressed TCRB transcripts were sequenced. The assay was immunoSEQ multiplex PCR, and TCRdb's table has in-frame clones only and misses some. The data show some 500,000 clones, roughly 10% seen once. Sequenced input: naive CD4+ T cells from blood. The receptors shown here come from a woman younger than 35 in good health.

The chain recombines TRBV29-1 with TRBJ2-5; unclear D gene. The DNA end lines up better with TRBJ2-7; the J call may be wrong. The CDR3 runs to 12 residues. Germline V gene data show CDR1 as SQVTM and CDR2 as ANQGSEA. CDR3 sequence reads: CSVEARNYEQYF. CDR3 bases: TGCAGCGTTGAGGCCAGAAACTACGAGCAGTACTTC.

Notes on this clone: Other DNA sequences in this specimen translate into the identical CDR3. The chain recombines TRBV4-3 with TRBJ2-1; the match to TRBD2 covers 10 bases. CDR3 length equals 16 residues. In germline, CDR1 is LGHNA, CDR2 YSLEER. The trim removed 3 bases at V and 4 bases at J, leaving 6 bases unmatched. Written as DNA, the CDR3 is TGCGCCAGCAGCCAGGCCGGGACTAGCGCATACAATGAGCAGTTCTTC. The encoded protein is CASSQAGTSAYNEQFF.

The chain recombines TRBV9 with TRBJ2-1; maybe TRBD1 (6 bases). Germline-derived CDR1 and CDR2 are SGDLS and YYNGEE. V lost 1 base and J lost 9, with 14 bases in between. There are 14 residues in the CDR3. The DNA of the CDR3 is TGTGCCAGCAGCGTAATAAGTACAGGGAGTGAGCAGTTCTTC. Protein sequence: CASSVISTGSEQFF.

J is TRBJ1-3 and V is TRBV30, with D maybe TRBD1 (5 bases). This CDR3 region has 14 residues. V lost 4 bases, J lost 3 bases, and 13 bases lay in between. Germline V gene lookup returns CDR1 GTSNPN and CDR2 SVGIG (reference sequence). The DNA for the CDR3 is TGTGCCTGGACCTCCGGGGCGCTTGGAAACACCATATATTTT. Amino acids: CAWTSGALGNTIYF.

This clone was counted only a few times. The chain combines TRBV10-3 with TRBJ2-7; no firm D call. The length of the CDR3 is 11 residues. Germline V gives CDR1 ENHRY, CDR2 SYGVKD. V was shortened by 6 bases and J by 6 bases, with 9 bases between the two germline ends. The CDR3 spells CAISGLGEQYF. CDR3 in DNA: TGTGCCATCAGCGGTCTGGGCGAGCAGTACTTC.

This clone was counted between two and nine times. The V call is TRBV5-1, the J call TRBJ2-1; weak D call: TRBD2 (5 bases). The germline gives CDR1 SGHRS, CDR2 YFSETQ. The CDR3 extends over 15 amino acids. The V end was cut by 4 bases, the J end by 0 bases, with 11 bases between. For the CDR3, the DNA is TGCGCCAGCAGCCCGGGATCGAGCTCCTACAATGAGCAGTTCTTC. The encoded protein is CASSPGSSSYNEQFF.

The chain carries TRBV5-1 and TRBJ1-2; D perhaps matches TRBD1 (6 bases). The CDR3 covers 16 residues. Trimming took 0 bases from V and 8 from J, leaving 20 bases between them. Germline CDR1 is SGHRS and CDR2 is YFSETQ. Here the CDR3 reads CASSLDNRVEVDGYTF. The CDR3 DNA reads TGCGCCAGCAGCTTGGATAACAGGGTCGAGGTTGACGGCTACACCTTC.

This clone was counted only a few times. The V and J genes are TRBV29-1 and TRBJ2-5; D is undetermined. Per the germline V gene, CDR1 is SQVTM and CDR2 is ANQGSEA. This CDR3 comprises 15 residues. V was cut by 7 bases and J by 2 bases, with 20 bases left in between. CDR3 nucleotides: TGCAGCGAGAAACCCTTGGCAGGAAATCAAGAGACCCAGTACTTC. Translating gives CSEKPLAGNQETQYF. Looking up the rest from reference TRBV29-1 and TRBJ2-5 gives the full variable domain: SAVISQKPSRDICQRGTSLTIQCQVDSQVTMMFWYRQQPGQSLTLIATANQGSEATYESGFVIDKFPISRPNLTFSTLTVSNMSPEDSSIYLCSEKPLAGNQETQYFGPGTRLLVL.

V gene TRBV30 combines with J gene TRBJ2-7; D remains ambiguous. The CDR3 contains 10 residues. Germline lookup yields CDR1 GTSNPN and CDR2 SVGIG (reference sequence). V was shortened by 5 bases and J by 5 bases, with 7 bases between the two germline ends. This chain's CDR3 is CAWGRHEQYF. CDR3 nucleotide sequence: TGTGCCTGGGGGCGACACGAGCAGTACTTC.

V and J are TRBV7-9 and TRBJ2-3; either TRBD1 or TRBD2 may supply D (5 bases each). There are 17 residues in the CDR3. Trimming removed 5 bases from V and 4 bases from J, with 22 bases in between. Germline V gives CDR1 SEHNR, CDR2 FQNEAQ (reference sequence). CDR3 sequence reads: CASSRLGTHIGADTQYF. CDR3 bases: TGTGCCAGCAGCCGTTTGGGGACCCACATAGGGGCAGATACGCAGTATTTT.

This clone has a handful of counts. The chain links TRBV29-1 to TRBJ2-7, with 7 nucleotides matching TRBD1. Losses at the gene ends were 7 bases for V and 3 bases for J; bases not matched to a gene: 6. Germline CDR1 reads SQVTM; CDR2 reads ANQGSEA. The CDR3 spans 12 residues. CDR3 DNA sequence: TGCAGCGCCCGGGACAGCGTCTACGAGCAGTACTTC. It yields the protein CSARDSVYEQYF.

This chain joins TRBV6-5 and TRBJ2-3; the D is unclear. Trimming took off 6 bases at V and 5 bases at J, with 6 bases between the two ends. CDR3 length equals 11 residues. The germline gives CDR1 MNHEY, CDR2 SVGAGI. CDR3 sequence (DNA): TGTGCCAGCAGCGCGATAGATACGCAGTATTTT. Its translation: CASSAIDTQYF.

V usage is TRBV5-1 and J usage is TRBJ1-2, with D possibly being TRBD1 (5 bases). CDR3 size: 13 residues. Germline V CDR1 and CDR2: SGHRS, YFSETQ. Trimming pared 0 bases from V and 6 bases from J, leaving 9 bases between. CDR3 in amino acids: CASSLAGRDGYTF. CDR3 DNA: TGCGCCAGCAGCTTGGCGGGACGTGATGGCTACACCTTC.

The V and J genes are TRBV5-1 and TRBJ2-3, with D maybe TRBD2 (6 bases). The germline CDR1 and CDR2 sequences are SGHRS and YFSETQ. V lost 0 bases to trimming and J lost 4 bases, with 12 bases between them. The CDR3 has 15 residues. The CDR3 loop reads CASSLDTSRPDTQYF. The CDR3 DNA reads TGCGCCAGCAGCTTGGATACTAGCCGGCCAGATACGCAGTATTTT.

This rearrangement joins TRBV4-2 to TRBJ2-5; possibly TRBD2 for D (6 bases). This CDR3 contains 14 residues. The V end was cut by 1 base, the J end by 1 base, with 7 bases between. Germline V gene data show CDR1 as LGHNA and CDR2 as YNFKEQ. DNA for the CDR3: TGTGCCAGCAGCCAAGCCGGGGGCCAAGAGACCCAGTACTTC. Amino acid sequence: CASSQAGGQETQYF.

The chain has TRBV7-3 and TRBJ2-6; maybe TRBD2 (7 bases). V lost 5 bases to trimming and J lost 0 bases, with 14 bases between them. This CDR3 contains 17 residues. In germline, CDR1 is SGHTA, CDR2 FQGTGA. The CDR3 DNA sequence: TGTGCCAGCAGCCCCCGGGGGGCACTCTCTGGGGCCAACGTCCTGACTTTC. It is translated as CASSPRGALSGANVLTF.

This clone appeared a few times. The rearrangement joins TRBV6-6 to TRBJ1-6, with 7 bases identical to TRBD1. CDR1 and CDR2 from the germline V gene are MNHNY and SVGAGI (reference sequence). The CDR3 runs 13 residues. V shed 7 bases, J shed 13 bases, and the junction held 10 bases outside the gene matches. CDR3 nucleotides: TGTGCCAGCAATTTGGACAGGCGTTTGCCCCTCCACTTT. It encodes CASNLDRRLPLHF.

This clone was detected only a few times. The V and J genes are TRBV29-1 and TRBJ1-2, with D hard to call. Per the germline V gene, CDR1 is SQVTM and CDR2 is ANQGSEA. The CDR3 loop spans 13 amino acids. Trimming took 4 bases from V and 2 from J, leaving 11 bases between them. In DNA, the CDR3 is TGCAGCGTTGGGGGAGCTCCGAACTATGGCTACACCTTC. Its translation: CSVGGAPNYGYTF.

In DNA form, the CDR3 reads TGTGCCAGTAGTGACGTGGGGACGGGTGAGCAGTTCTTC. Amino acid sequence: CASSDVGTGEQFF. The chain combines TRBV19 with TRBJ2-1; D possibly matches TRBD1 or TRBD2 (5 bases each). Germline loops: CDR1 LNHDA, CDR2 SQIVND (reference sequence). V shed 5 bases and J shed 9 bases, with 14 bases lying between them. The CDR3 loop spans 13 amino acids.

The rearrangement links TRBV28 to TRBJ2-7; TRBD1 matches 7 bases. This CDR3 spans 14 amino acids. Per the germline V gene, CDR1 is MDHEN and CDR2 is SYDVKM. V trimming: 6 bases; J trimming: 7 bases; junction bases outside the gene matches: 12. The CDR3 here is CASRKQGPIREQYV. DNA for the CDR3: TGTGCCAGCAGGAAACAGGGGCCTATTCGGGAGCAGTACGTC.

V is TRBV30 and J is TRBJ2-5, with D unresolved. V was trimmed by 2 bases and J by 2 bases, leaving 9 bases between them. Germline assignment: CDR1 GTSNPN and CDR2 SVGIG (reference sequence). This CDR3 is 13 amino acids long. The DNA for the CDR3 is TGTGCCTGGAGTCCCAGTCGGCAAGAGACCCAGTACTTC. It translates to CAWSPSRQETQYF.

The rearrangement joins TRBV6-5 to TRBJ2-1, with a possible D match to TRBD2 (6 bases). The CDR3 has 13 residues. CDR1 is MNHEY, CDR2 SVGAGI, per germline. V was clipped by 6 bases and J by 6 bases, with 12 bases between them. CDR3 nucleotide sequence: TGTGCCAGCAGAGAGGGACTCATCAATGAGCAGTTCTTC. It yields the protein CASREGLINEQFF.

The chain has TRBV7-9 and TRBJ2-5; D remains unclear. Germline loops: CDR1 SEHNR, CDR2 FQNEAQ (reference sequence). CDR3 size: 11 residues. V lost 5 bases and J 10 bases, leaving 11 bases between the germline ends. The CDR3 nucleotides are TGTGCCAGCAGCCAGGCCGCGGTCCAGTACTTC. Translating it yields CASSQAAVQYF.

The chain links TRBV7-8 to TRBJ2-1; the match to TRBD2 covers 9 bases. V lost 4 bases to trimming and J lost 7 bases; unmatched junction nucleotides: 11. Germline assignment: CDR1 SGHVS and CDR2 FQNEAQ. The CDR3 contains 16 residues. The CDR3 nucleotides are TGTGCCAGCAGCTCAACGGGACTAGCAGTGTTTAATGAGCAGTTCTTC. Translating gives CASSSTGLAVFNEQFF.